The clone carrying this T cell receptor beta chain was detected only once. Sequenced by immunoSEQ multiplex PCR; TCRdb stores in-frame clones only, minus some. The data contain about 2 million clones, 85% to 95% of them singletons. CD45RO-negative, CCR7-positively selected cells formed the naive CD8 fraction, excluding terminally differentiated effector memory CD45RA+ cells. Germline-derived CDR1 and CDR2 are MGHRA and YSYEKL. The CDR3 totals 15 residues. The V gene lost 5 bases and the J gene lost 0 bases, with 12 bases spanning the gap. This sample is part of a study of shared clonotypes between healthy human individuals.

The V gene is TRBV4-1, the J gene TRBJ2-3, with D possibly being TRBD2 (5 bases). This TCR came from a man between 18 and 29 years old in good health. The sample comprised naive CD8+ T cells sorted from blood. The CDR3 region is CASSLTRDSTDTQYF. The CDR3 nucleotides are TGCGCCAGCAGCTTAACCCGGGATAGCACAGATACGCAGTATTTT.